The source of this TCR beta chain is a study of T-cell memory formation after mild COVID-19. 5'RACE with constant-segment primers built TCRalpha and TCRbeta cDNA libraries with UMIs. TCRdb independently ran MiXCR on the 5' RACE reads; one entry per CDR3 protein. The sample has some 450,000 distinct CDR3 sequences, about a sixth seen once. Trimming took off 1 base at V and 8 bases at J, with 20 bases between the two ends. The germline gives CDR1 LGHNA, CDR2 YSLEER. This CDR3 has 16 amino acids. Remarks on this clonotype: As yet, its antigen is unknown.

General study results and limits: In pre-infection memory, a portion of responding clones appeared, which suggested that cross-reactive memory joined. Later expanders leaned CD4+, whereas clones that contracted between day 15 and 85 were balanced CD4/CD8.

This TCR was sampled from a young man who had mild COVID-19 (a few samples of this study predate the infection). Cell type and time point are not known. The chain has TRBV4-3 and TRBJ1-1; no definite D call. Material for sequencing was PBMCs or a T cell subset sorted from them (not recorded which). The CDR3 nucleotides are TGCGCCAGCAGCCAAGTTGTACGGACCTACGGAGGAGAAGCTTTCTTT. It is translated as CASSQVVRTYGGEAFF.